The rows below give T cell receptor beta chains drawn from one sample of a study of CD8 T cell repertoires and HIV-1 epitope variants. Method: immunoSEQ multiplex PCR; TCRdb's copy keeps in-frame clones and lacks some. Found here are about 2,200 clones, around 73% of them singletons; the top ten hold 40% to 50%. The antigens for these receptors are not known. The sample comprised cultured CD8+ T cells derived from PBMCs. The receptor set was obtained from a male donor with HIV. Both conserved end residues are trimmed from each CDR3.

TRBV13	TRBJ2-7	ASSRSSYEQY
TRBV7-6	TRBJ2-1	ASSLAAGLNEQF
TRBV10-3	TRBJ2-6	AISESLGVSGANVLT
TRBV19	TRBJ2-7	ASAGTATYEQY
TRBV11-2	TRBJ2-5	ASSDSGGEPLETQY
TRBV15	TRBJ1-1	ATSRDRGENTEAF
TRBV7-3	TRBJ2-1	ASSWRQSSYNEQF
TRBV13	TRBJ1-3	ASSPDRDGRNTIY
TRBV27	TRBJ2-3	ASSLYLGTDTQY
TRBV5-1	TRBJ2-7	ASREGRYEQY
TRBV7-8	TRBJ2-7	ASRIDRGHEQY
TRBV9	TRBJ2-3	ASSVTRGTADTQY
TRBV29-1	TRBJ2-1	SVVHRDGNEQF
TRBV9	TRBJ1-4	ASSLGPSPTGEKLF
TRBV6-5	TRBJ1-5	ASRSGQGKQPQH
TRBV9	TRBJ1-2	ASSFVGSGAYGYT
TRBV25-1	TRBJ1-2	ASSDPTEDYGYT
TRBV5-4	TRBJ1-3	ASSPGQGLSVGNTIY
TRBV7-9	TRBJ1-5	ASSPSYSNQPQH
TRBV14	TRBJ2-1	ASSLSGGSKSEQF
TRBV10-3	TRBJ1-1	AISDPGEVGMNTEAF
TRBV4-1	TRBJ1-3	ASSPGHLADSSGNTIY
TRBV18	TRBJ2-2	ASEWRDFNTGELF
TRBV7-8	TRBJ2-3	ASSTIGTDTQY
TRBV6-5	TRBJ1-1	ASSRQSENTEAF
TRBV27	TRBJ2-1	ASRGTSGRIGNEQF
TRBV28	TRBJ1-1	ASSFPDKAF